These 22 T cell receptor beta chains came from one sample sequenced in a study of radiotherapy plus CTLA-4 blockade in lung cancer. This table comes from immunoSEQ multiplex PCR, and its TCRdb copy is limited to in-frame clones, with some not included. The data contain approximately 33,000 clones, 70% to 80% of them seen just once; the ten biggest clones take up around 7%. Sequences were derived from peripheral blood, sampled from a patient treated with radiotherapy plus ipilimumab. The receptors were gathered from a human donor with non-small cell lung cancer who had stable disease on radiotherapy plus ipilimumab.

This clone was recorded a few times. A read error may account for a junction end that differs from germline. The V gene is TRBV5-6, the J gene TRBJ2-2; possibly TRBD1 or TRBD2 for D (5 bases each). The length of the CDR3 is 14 residues. Germline assignment: CDR1 SGHDT and CDR2 YYEEEE. The CDR3 reads CASTLGVHTGELFF. The CDR3 DNA reads as TGTGCCAGCACCTTGGGGGTTCACACCGGGGAGCTGTTTTTT.

The chain carries TRBV4-2 and TRBJ2-7; 12 nucleotides line up with TRBD1. Unmatched junction bases numbered 2, after V lost 3 bases and J lost 2 bases. The CDR3 covers 15 residues. Germline values: CDR1 LGHNA, CDR2 YNFKEQ. The CDR3 sequence: CASSHRDRGPYEQYF. CDR3 in DNA: TGTGCCAGCAGCCACCGGGACAGGGGGCCCTACGAGCAGTACTTC.

The CDR3, as DNA: TGCGCCAGCAGCTTGCAGGGATCGAGCAATCAGCCCCAGCATTTT. Its translation: CASSLQGSSNQPQHF. The J gene is TRBJ1-5, the V gene TRBV5-1; possibly TRBD1 for D (5 bases). This CDR3 comprises 15 residues. Trimming removed 1 base from V and 1 base from J, with 9 bases in between. Germline V CDR1 and CDR2: SGHRS, YFSETQ.

The chain joins TRBV5-6 to TRBJ2-6; TRBD1 or TRBD2 may be the D gene (5 bases each). Germline V gene lookup returns CDR1 SGHDT and CDR2 YYEEEE. The CDR3 covers 16 residues. Deletions cut 7 bases from V and 2 bases from J, with 16 bases between. The CDR3 nucleotides read TGTGCCAGCCAAAAGATAATGGGGGCTGGGGCCAACGTCCTGACTTTC. Its translation is CASQKIMGAGANVLTF. Combining the CDR3 with reference TRBV5-6 and TRBJ2-6 gives the whole variable domain DAGVTQSPTHLIKTRGQQVTLRCSPKSGHDTVSWYQQALGQGPQFIFQYYEEEERQRGNFPDRFSGHQFPNYSSELNVNALLLGDSALYLCASQKIMGAGANVLTFGAGSRLTVL.

The chain is built from TRBV15 and TRBJ1-1; 7 bases are a match to TRBD1. The V gene's germline CDR1 is LNHNV and CDR2 YYDKDF (reference sequence). The CDR3 has 13 residues. V lost 4 bases, J lost 6 bases, and 5 bases stayed unmatched. In DNA, the CDR3 is TGTGCCACCAGCACTGGACAGGTTCCTGAAGCTTTCTTT. Translated: CATSTGQVPEAFF.

The rearrangement uses TRBV19 and TRBJ2-1; tentatively, D is TRBD2 (6 bases). This CDR3 contains 17 residues. The germline V gene encodes CDR1 LNHDA and CDR2 SQIVND (reference sequence). V was shortened by 0 bases and J by 8 bases, with 20 bases between the two germline ends. The CDR3 reads CASSIEGTLGSYYEQFF. CDR3 DNA: TGTGCCAGTAGTATAGAAGGGACTCTGGGATCGTACTATGAGCAGTTCTTC.

The V gene is TRBV18, the J gene TRBJ2-2, with D maybe TRBD2 (6 bases). Germline assignment: CDR1 KGHSH and CDR2 LQKENI. The germline V and J ends were trimmed by 4 bases and 2 bases, with 8 bases remaining between them. The CDR3 covers 14 residues. The DNA of the CDR3 is TGTGCCAGCTCACGGGACTTTAACACCGGGGAGCTGTTTTTT. Its protein is CASSRDFNTGELFF. Using reference TRBV18 and TRBJ2-2 for the parts outside the CDR3, the full variable domain is NAGVMQNPRHLVRRRGQEARLRCSPMKGHSHVYWYRQLPEEGLKFMVYLQKENIIDESGMPKERFSAEFPKEGPSILRIQQVVRGDSAAYFCASSRDFNTGELFFGEGSRLTVL.

This chain connects TRBV4-1 to TRBJ1-2, with 8 bases aligning to TRBD1. From germline, CDR1 is MGHRA and CDR2 YSYEKL. The CDR3 extends over 16 amino acids. V lost 3 bases to trimming and J lost 4 bases; unmatched junction nucleotides: 10. The CDR3 coding sequence is TGCGCCAGCAGCCAGGAGGGACAGGCTAGGGGCTATGGCTACACCTTC. Its translation is CASSQEGQARGYGYTF.

As to this clone: The junction shows a germline mismatch at one end, possibly a read error. The genes are TRBV27 and TRBJ1-4; D remains unclear. This CDR3 spans 15 amino acids. Per germline, CDR1 MNHEY and CDR2 SMNVEV (reference sequence). The CDR3 loop reads CASSFVARTNGKLFF. The CDR3 DNA is TGTGCCAGCAGTTTTGTCGCCCGAACGAATGGAAAACTGTTTTTT.

The chain has TRBV7-8 and TRBJ2-3, with 9 bases lining up with TRBD1. V trimming: 6 bases; J trimming: 0 bases; junction bases outside the gene matches: 4. The CDR3 sequence is 15 residues long. Germline CDR1 is SGHVS and CDR2 is FQNEAQ. The CDR3 spells CASSFDRGSTDTQYF. The CDR3 nucleotides read TGTGCCAGCAGTTTCGACAGGGGGAGCACAGATACGCAGTATTTT.

This clone turned up a few times. The rearrangement joins TRBV7-6 to TRBJ1-3; no clear D. This CDR3 is 16 amino acids long. Germline values: CDR1 SGHVS, CDR2 FNYEAQ. The ends were cut back, 0 bases at V and 0 bases at J, with 9 bases in the middle. The CDR3 protein is CASSLAGGGSGNTIYF. The CDR3, as DNA: TGTGCCAGCAGCTTAGCGGGAGGAGGCTCTGGAAACACCATATATTTT.

The V gene is TRBV7-6, the J gene TRBJ1-1, with D possibly being TRBD1 (6 bases). V gave up 4 bases and J gave up 0 bases, with 21 bases separating them. This CDR3 comprises 18 residues. CDR1 is SGHVS, CDR2 FNYEAQ, per germline. CDR3 region: CASSSRQGGGSMNTEAFF. In nucleotides, the CDR3 is TGTGCCAGCAGCTCCCGCCAAGGGGGGGGATCTATGAACACTGAAGCTTTCTTT.

CDR3 region: CASKVGASETQYF. CDR3 sequence (DNA): TGTGCCAGTAAAGTGGGGGCAAGCGAGACCCAGTACTTC. V and J are TRBV19 and TRBJ2-5; D perhaps matches TRBD1 (6 bases). V was clipped by 7 bases and J by 5 bases, with 14 bases between them. This CDR3 is built from 13 residues. Germline CDR1 LNHDA, CDR2 SQIVND (reference sequence).

The chain uses TRBV7-8 and TRBJ1-1; TRBD1 is a possible D gene (5 bases). V gave up 1 base and J gave up 4 bases, with 10 bases separating them. This CDR3 is built from 14 residues. CDR1 and CDR2 (germline): SGHVS, FQNEAQ. CDR3 sequence: CASSLGQLTTEAFF. The CDR3 nucleotides are TGTGCCAGCAGCTTAGGACAGCTAACCACTGAAGCTTTCTTT.

The chain has TRBV29-1 and TRBJ1-3, with D tentatively TRBD1 (5 bases). Germline-derived CDR1 and CDR2 are SQVTM and ANQGSEA. Trimming pared 5 bases from V and 7 bases from J, leaving 15 bases between. The CDR3 length is 13 residues. CDR3 DNA: TGCAGCGTTTGGGACCCAGGTGCTAACACCATATATTTT. It codes for CSVWDPGANTIYF.

This clone is classed as medium-sized. CDR3 in amino acids: CASGLPSRSGGNTGELFF. The CDR3 region has the DNA TGTGCTAGTGGTTTGCCGAGCCGTAGCGGGGGGAACACCGGGGAGCTGTTTTTT. V gene TRBV12-5 combines with J gene TRBJ2-2; 9 bases line up with TRBD2. Germline CDR1 reads LGHNT; CDR2 reads FRNRAP. CDR3 length: 18 residues. The junction had 8 bases not matched to a gene; V was cut back by 2 bases and J by 1 base.

The CDR3 spells CASSRGRLSDTQYF. For the CDR3, the DNA is TGTGCCAGCAGCCGTGGACGTTTGTCAGATACGCAGTATTTT. V and J are TRBV5-6 and TRBJ2-3; unclear D gene. Germline CDR1 and CDR2: SGHDT and YYEEEE. This CDR3 comprises 14 residues. V lost 4 bases, J lost 4 bases, and 13 bases lay in between.

This clone was counted between two and nine times. The chain is built from TRBV7-2 and TRBJ1-3, with D possibly matching TRBD1 (5 bases). Germline CDR1 SGHTA, CDR2 FQGNSA. V gave up 3 bases and J gave up 0 bases, with 9 bases separating them. The CDR3 covers 15 residues. CDR3 in DNA: TGTGCCAGCAGCTTGGGGACCTTCTCTGGAAACACCATATATTTT. Amino acid sequence: CASSLGTFSGNTIYF.

V is TRBV19 and J is TRBJ1-2, with D perhaps TRBD1 (5 bases). The germline gives CDR1 LNHDA, CDR2 SQIVND (reference sequence). Trimming pared 7 bases from V and 5 bases from J, leaving 17 bases between. The CDR3 spans 14 residues. The CDR3 loop reads CASTPHGGLYGYTF. Written as DNA, the CDR3 is TGTGCCAGTACCCCGCACGGGGGTTTATATGGCTACACCTTC.

V gene TRBV7-9 combines with J gene TRBJ2-7; the match to TRBD1 covers 9 bases. In germline, CDR1 is SEHNR, CDR2 FQNEAQ (reference sequence). The CDR3 is 14 amino acids. V was pared by 3 bases and J by 4 bases, with 4 bases of the junction left unmatched. The CDR3 loop is CASSFGQGSYEQYF. In nucleotides, the CDR3 is TGTGCCAGCAGCTTCGGACAGGGGAGTTACGAGCAGTACTTC.

V gene TRBV10-1 combines with J gene TRBJ2-7; 8 bases are shared with TRBD1. V was pared by 8 bases and J by 3 bases, with 3 bases of the junction left unmatched. CDR1 is WNHNN and CDR2 is SYGVQD in the germline V gene (reference sequence). CDR3 length: 12 amino acids. This chain's CDR3 is CASGTGHYEQYF. DNA for the CDR3: TGCGCCAGCGGGACAGGCCACTACGAGCAGTACTTC.

V gene TRBV6-5 combines with J gene TRBJ2-5; D gene ambiguous. The CDR3 is made up of 15 amino acids. The germline V gene has CDR1 MNHEY and CDR2 SVGAGI. Trimming cost V 4 bases and J 5 bases, with 17 bases left between them. Here the CDR3 DNA reads TGTGCCAGCAGTTCCCCCGCTCGCCTGACGGAGACCCAGTACTTC. It specifies CASSSPARLTETQYF.